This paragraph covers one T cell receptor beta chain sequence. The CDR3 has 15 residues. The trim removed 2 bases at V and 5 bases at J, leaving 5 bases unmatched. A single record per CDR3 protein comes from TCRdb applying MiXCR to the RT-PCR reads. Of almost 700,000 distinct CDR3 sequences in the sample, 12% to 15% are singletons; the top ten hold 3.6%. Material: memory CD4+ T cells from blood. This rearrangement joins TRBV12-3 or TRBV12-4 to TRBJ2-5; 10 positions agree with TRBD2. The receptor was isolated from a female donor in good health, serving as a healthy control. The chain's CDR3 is CASSLPSGGGETQYF. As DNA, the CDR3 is TGTGCCAGCAGTTTACCTAGCGGGGGCGGGGAGACCCAGTACTTC.